This T cell receptor (beta chain) came from a study of blood T cell repertoires in COVID-19. Study in general: Sample material is recorded as cDNA or gDNA derived from T cells, B-cell-depleted T cells, or PBMCs.

With 4 bases removed from V and 4 bases from J, the gap between germline ends came to 11 bases. The CDR3 is made up of 13 amino acids. The V gene's germline CDR1 is KGHSH and CDR2 LQKENI. Sequencing used immunoSEQ multiplex PCR; TCRdb keeps in-frame clones, though not all of them. The sample holds over 130,000 clones, about four fifths seen once. The chain is built from TRBV18 and TRBJ2-7; the D gene is possibly TRBD1 (6 bases). Sequencing input: peripheral blood. The TCR comes from a human donor in a cohort sampled during active COVID-19. The CDR3 nucleotides read TGTGCCAGCTCACAGAGTCAGGGGTACGAGCAGTACTTC. Translated: CASSQSQGYEQYF.